This TCR beta chain was identified during a study of beta chain features in type 1 diabetes. The germline V gene encodes CDR1 LNHDA and CDR2 SQIVND (reference sequence). V was shortened by 6 bases and J by 5 bases, with 7 bases between the two germline ends. The CDR3 loop spans 11 amino acids. The sequenced template was cDNA made from the entire isolated RNA. Measured with immunoSEQ multiplex PCR; TCRdb has only the in-frame clones, and not every one. The sample includes fewer than 350,000 clones, over 12% seen only once; the top ten take around 0.015%. This clone has just a few counts. Its cognate antigen is unknown. Study conclusions and caveats: Naive, central memory and Treg TCRB repertoires appeared more alike in patients than in healthy donors. Type 1 diabetes patients showed a moderate but significant shortening of TCRB CDR3s in all four CD4+ subsets.

Sequencing was carried out using naive CD4+ T cells from blood. The rearrangement links TRBV19 to TRBJ1-1; no definite D call. The clonotype comes from a man between 18 and 29 years old with type 1 diabetes. The CDR3: CASRTGTEAFF. Written as DNA, the CDR3 is TGTGCCAGTAGGACGGGAACTGAAGCTTTCTTT.